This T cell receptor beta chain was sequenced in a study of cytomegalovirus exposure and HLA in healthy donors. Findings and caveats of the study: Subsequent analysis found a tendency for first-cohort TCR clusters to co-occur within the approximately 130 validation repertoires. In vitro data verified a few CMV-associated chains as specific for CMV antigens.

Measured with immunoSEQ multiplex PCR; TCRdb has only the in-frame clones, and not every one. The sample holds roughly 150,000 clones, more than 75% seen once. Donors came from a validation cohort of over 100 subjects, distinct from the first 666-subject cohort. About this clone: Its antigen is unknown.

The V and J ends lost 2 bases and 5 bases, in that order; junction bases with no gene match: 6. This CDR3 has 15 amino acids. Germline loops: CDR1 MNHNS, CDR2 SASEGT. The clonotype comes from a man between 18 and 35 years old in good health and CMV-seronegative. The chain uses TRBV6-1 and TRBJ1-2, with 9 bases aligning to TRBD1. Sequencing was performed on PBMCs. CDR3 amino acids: CASSEPGQGDYGYTF. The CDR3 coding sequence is TGTGCCAGCAGTGAACCGGGACAGGGTGATTATGGCTACACCTTC.